The text below deals with one T cell receptor (beta chain). In its sample, this clone was seen once. The antigen this receptor binds is unknown. The input lacks base qualities; no much larger clone sits a single base away. The data originate from a study of OX40 agonist ivuxolimab in advanced cancers. About the full investigation: Ivuxolimab was an agonistic, fully human IgG2 monoclonal antibody directed against OX40 (CD134), a costimulatory receptor. Intravenous ivuxolimab was administered to patients every 2 weeks at six dose levels: 0.01, 0.1, 0.3, 1.5, 3 and 10 mg/kg. Among the approximately 54 dose-escalation patients, about 19 had hepatocellular carcinoma, around 15 melanoma, 9 renal cell carcinoma and 9 head and neck cancer. In the dose-escalation cohort, around four fifths of patients were male, and the mean age was around 60 years with a range of roughly 20 to 80. Prior anti-PD-1, anti-PD-L1 or anti-CTLA-4 therapy was permitted, and checkpoint inhibitors had been received by about 36% of dose-escalation patients. Partial responses were achieved by three dose-escalation patients, of whom one had hepatocellular carcinoma and two had cutaneous melanoma. The point of sequencing TCRbeta in the periphery was to test whether ivuxolimab changed TCR sequence diversity and drove clonal T-cell expansion. The paper reports the monotherapy dose-escalation portion (N ≈ 52 patients) of the phase I ivuxolimab trial. General findings and caveats noted by the study authors: The antigen specificity of the peripheral T cells that underwent clonal expansion was not determined. Low levels of normalized T-cell clonal expansion were also shown by some nonresponding patients. At doses of 0.1 to 3.0 mg/kg, clonal expansion of both CD4+ and CD8+ T cells in blood was seen between baseline and week 6. On average, CD8+ T cells showed more expanded clones than CD4+ T cells after ivuxolimab. In the 0.1-3.0 mg/kg groups, partial responders had among the lowest normalized peripheral clonal expansion, particularly in CD8+ T cells.

The CDR3 sequence holds 12 residues, the cysteine and phenylalanine included. Just the 36-base CDR3 DNA is kept, in frame starting at base 1. V is cut by 0 bases and J by 3 bases, and the space between the germline ends is 3 bases. Taken from the germline V gene, the CDR1 and CDR2 loops are SGDLS and YYNGEE. Patients with a history of autoimmune disease or receiving systemic immunosuppression were excluded from the trial. Peripheral blood for TCR sequencing was collected from all dose cohorts at baseline, on cycle 4 day 1, and on cycle 7 day 1. The samples were taken from a phase I, first-in-human, multicenter, open-label dose-escalation trial of ivuxolimab. Adults with locally advanced or metastatic melanoma, renal cell carcinoma, hepatocellular carcinoma or head and neck squamous cell carcinoma were enrolled in the trial. Before TCR sequencing, CD4+ and CD8+ T cells were separately sorted from peripheral blood.

Genomic DNA was isolated from the sorted cells so that the TCRbeta CDR3 region could be sequenced. The immunoSEQ Assay was used to sequence the TCRbeta CDR3 regions. TCRdb obtained this table from immuneACCESS and retained in-frame rearrangements with V and J assigned. These tables miss some clones; where compared with another copy, unresolved V genes account for less than half of the shortfall, and the remainder is unexplained. Here the sample has 35,000 to 40,000 clones; around 89% occur a single time. Of the sample, about 13% is held by the ten largest clones. The sequence was obtained from an adult with an advanced solid tumor such as melanoma, head and neck, liver or kidney cancer. The receptor chain draws on TRBV9 and TRBJ1-1; too little of a D gene remains to name it. Sequences were derived from CD4+ or CD8+ T cells sorted from blood, sampled in a trial of the OX40 agonist ivuxolimab. The base sequence is TGTGCCAGCAGCGTAGGCGACACTGAAGCTTTCTTT. Its product reads: CASSVGDTEAFF.